This record concerns one TCR beta chain sequence. The germline V and J ends were trimmed by 3 bases and 6 bases, with 9 bases remaining between them. The CDR3 runs to 12 residues. Germline assignment: CDR1 SGHRS and CDR2 YFSETQ. The table came from immunoSEQ multiplex PCR; TCRdb's copy has only in-frame clones and leaves some out. The sample holds roughly 110,000 clones, approximately 78% seen once. These data come from a study of blood T cell repertoires in COVID-19. This chain uses TRBV5-1 with TRBJ1-2, with unresolved D. This clonotype was obtained from a man aged 70-80 years with acute or convalescent COVID-19. Sequencing input: peripheral blood. CDR3 bases: TGCGCCAGCAGCTCGTCTTTAAATGGCTACACCTTC. Encoded protein: CASSSSLNGYTF.